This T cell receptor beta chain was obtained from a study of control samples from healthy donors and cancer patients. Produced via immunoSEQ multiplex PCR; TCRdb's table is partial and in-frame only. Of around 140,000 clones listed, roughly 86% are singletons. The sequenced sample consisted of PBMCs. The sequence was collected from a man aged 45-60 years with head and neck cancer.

The CDR3 reads CASSLTGTDYGYTF. In DNA form, the CDR3 reads TGTGCCAGCAGTCTCACGGGGACAGACTATGGCTACACCTTC. The rearrangement joins TRBV28 to TRBJ1-2; TRBD1 aligns across 7 bases. The J segment lost 3 bases and the V segment lost 5 bases, leaving 6 bases of the junction unmatched. The CDR3 totals 14 residues. The germline V gene has CDR1 MDHEN and CDR2 SYDVKM.